This T cell receptor beta chain was found in a study of T cells in Graves' hyperthyroidism and ophthalmopathy. This CDR3 has 15 residues. Germline V gene data show CDR1 as MNHNS and CDR2 as SASEGT. Comment on this clonotype: The junction differs from germline at one of its ends, possibly a read error.

The source material, RNA transcripts, was used to amplify TCR beta CDR3 regions. The HTBI primer set drove a first-round RT-PCR of the TCR CDR3. Each CDR3 protein gets one entry after TCRdb re-called the multiplex PCR reads with MiXCR. Here the sample spans a few hundred thousand distinct CDR3 sequences, approximately 44% being singletons. The chain has TRBV6-1 and TRBJ2-7; 11 nucleotides line up with TRBD1. Sequencing used peripheral blood or thyroid tissue (not recorded which). This sequence was found in a woman in her late teens or twenties with Graves' hyperthyroidism. The CDR3 bases are TGTGCCGGCAGGCCCGGGACAGGGGGTTCCTACGAGCAGTACTTC. Amino acid sequence: CAGRPGTGGSYEQYF.